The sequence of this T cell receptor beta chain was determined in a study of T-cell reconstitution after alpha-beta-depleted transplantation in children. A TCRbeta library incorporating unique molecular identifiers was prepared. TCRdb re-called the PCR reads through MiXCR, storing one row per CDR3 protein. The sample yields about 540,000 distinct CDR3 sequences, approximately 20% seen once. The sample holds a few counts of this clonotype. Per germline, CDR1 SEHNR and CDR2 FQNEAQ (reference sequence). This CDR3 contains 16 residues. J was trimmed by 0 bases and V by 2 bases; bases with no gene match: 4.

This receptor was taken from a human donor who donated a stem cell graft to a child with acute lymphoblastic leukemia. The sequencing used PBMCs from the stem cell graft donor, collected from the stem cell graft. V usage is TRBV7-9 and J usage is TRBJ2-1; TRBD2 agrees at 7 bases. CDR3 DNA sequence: TGTGCCAGCAGCTTATGGGGGGGGTACTCCTACAATGAGCAGTTCTTC. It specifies CASSLWGGYSYNEQFF.